Following are 3 T cell receptor beta chains from one sample sequenced in a study of cytotoxic CD8 clonotypes in ibrutinib-treated CLL. TCRdb's copy holds only in-frame clones and misses some; the assay was immunoSEQ multiplex PCR. Counted here are 76,000 or so clones, 83% occurring once; the ten biggest clones make up less than 40%. Sequences were derived from PBMCs, sampled after 24 months of ibrutinib treatment. The source of these receptors is a human donor with chronic lymphocytic leukemia.

This clone was found a few times. V gene TRBV9 combines with J gene TRBJ1-5; maybe TRBD1 (5 bases). The V gene lost 0 bases and the J gene lost 7 bases, with 14 bases spanning the gap. The CDR3 is made up of 15 amino acids. The germline gives CDR1 SGDLS, CDR2 YYNGEE. The chain's CDR3 is CASSVGVGRGQPQHF. CDR3 sequence (DNA): TGTGCCAGCAGCGTAGGGGTAGGAAGGGGCCAGCCCCAGCATTTT.

In its sample, this clone was seen once. The gene calls are TRBV11-3 and TRBJ2-3; 7 bases fit TRBD2. The V gene end was trimmed by 5 bases and the J gene end by 0 bases; junction bases not matched to a gene: 8. The CDR3 consists of 16 residues. CDR1 SGHNT and CDR2 YENEEA come from the germline V gene. The DNA for the CDR3 is TGTGCCAGCAGCCCGCGGACTAGTCACAGCACAGATACGCAGTATTTT. Translated: CASSPRTSHSTDTQYF. Based on the CDR3 plus reference TRBV11-3 and TRBJ2-3, the full variable domain is EAGVVQSPRYKIIEKKQPVAFWCNPISGHNTLYWYLQNLGQGPELLIRYENEEAVDDSQLPKDRFSAERLKGVDSTLKIQPAELGDSAVYLCASSPRTSHSTDTQYFGPGTRLTVL.

The chain has TRBV11-2 and TRBJ2-5, with TRBD2 matching 9 bases. This CDR3 comprises 14 residues. The germline CDR1 and CDR2 sequences are SGHAT and FQNNGV. The trim removed 2 bases at V and 7 bases at J, leaving 5 bases unmatched. The CDR3 coding sequence is TGTGCCAGCAGCTTAAAAGCGGGAGGAGGGACCCAGTACTTC. This sequence encodes CASSLKAGGGTQYF.